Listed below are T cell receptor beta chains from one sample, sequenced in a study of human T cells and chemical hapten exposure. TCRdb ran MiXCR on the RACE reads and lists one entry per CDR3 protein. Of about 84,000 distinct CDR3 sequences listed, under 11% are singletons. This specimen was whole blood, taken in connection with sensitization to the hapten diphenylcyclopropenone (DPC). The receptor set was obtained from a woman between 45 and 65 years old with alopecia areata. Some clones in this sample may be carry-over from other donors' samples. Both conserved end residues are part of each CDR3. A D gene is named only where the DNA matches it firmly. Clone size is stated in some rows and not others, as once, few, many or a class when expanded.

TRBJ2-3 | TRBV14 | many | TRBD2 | CASSQERSGRRGTDTQYF | TGTGCCAGCAGCCAAGAAAGGAGCGGGAGGCGGGGCACAGATACGCAGTATTTT
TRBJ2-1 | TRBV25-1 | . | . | CASSIPRQADNEQFF | TGTGCCAGCAGTATCCCCAGACAGGCAGACAATGAGCAGTTCTTC
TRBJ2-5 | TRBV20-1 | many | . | CSAGEGRRETQYF | TGCAGTGCTGGAGAAGGACGGAGGGAGACCCAGTACTTC
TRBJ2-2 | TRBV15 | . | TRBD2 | CATSRRLALGNTGELFF | TGTGCCACCAGCAGGAGACTAGCCCTCGGAAACACCGGGGAGCTGTTTTTT
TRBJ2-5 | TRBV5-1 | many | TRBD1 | CASGTTGGGFSETQYF | TGCGCCAGCGGTACCACAGGGGGCGGTTTTAGTGAGACCCAGTACTTC
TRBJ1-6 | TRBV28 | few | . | CASSIGGTANNSPLHF | TGTGCCAGCAGTATAGGGGGGACGGCCAATAATTCACCCCTCCACTTT
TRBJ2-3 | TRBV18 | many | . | CASSPSQGTDTQYF | TGTGCCAGCTCACCATCGCAGGGCACAGATACGCAGTATTTT
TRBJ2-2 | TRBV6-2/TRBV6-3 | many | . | CASSFARSRTGELFF | TGTGCCAGCAGTTTCGCCAGGAGCAGGACCGGGGAGCTGTTTTTT
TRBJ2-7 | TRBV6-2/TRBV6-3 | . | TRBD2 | CASSSPTSGIADEQYF | TGTGCCAGCAGTTCCCCGACTAGCGGGATAGCGGACGAGCAGTACTTC
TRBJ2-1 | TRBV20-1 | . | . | CSAATTSPPYNEQFF | TGCAGTGCCGCAACTACTAGTCCCCCCTACAATGAGCAGTTCTTC
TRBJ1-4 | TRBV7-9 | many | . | CASSLTGAGVEKLFF | TGTGCCAGCAGCTTAACGGGGGCAGGGGTTGAAAAACTGTTTTTT
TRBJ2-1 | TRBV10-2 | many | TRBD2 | CASSVTSGNEQFF | TGCGCCAGCAGTGTGACTAGCGGCAATGAGCAGTTCTTC
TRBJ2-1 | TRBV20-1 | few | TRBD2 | CSARLAGVHDNEQFF | TGCAGTGCTAGACTAGCGGGAGTGCACGACAATGAGCAGTTCTTC
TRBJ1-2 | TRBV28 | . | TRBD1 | CASRGTGAINYGYTF | TGTGCCAGCAGAGGGACAGGGGCCATAAACTATGGCTACACCTTC
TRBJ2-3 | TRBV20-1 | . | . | CSARGVTTSDTQYF | TGCAGTGCTCGGGGCGTTACAACCTCAGATACGCAGTATTTT
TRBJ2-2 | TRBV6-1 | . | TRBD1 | CASSQNGQGAGTGELFF | TGTGCCAGCAGTCAAAATGGACAGGGGGCCGGCACCGGGGAGCTGTTTTTT
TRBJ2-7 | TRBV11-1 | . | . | CASSLVAEQYF | TGTGCCAGCAGCTTAGTTGCGGAGCAGTACTTC
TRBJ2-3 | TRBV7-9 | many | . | CASSFGGSTDTQYF | TGTGCCAGCAGCTTCGGTGGGAGCACAGATACGCAGTATTTT
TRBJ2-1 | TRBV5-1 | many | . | CASMGGTAGPNEQFF | TGCGCCAGCATGGGTGGGACGGCCGGGCCCAATGAGCAGTTCTTC
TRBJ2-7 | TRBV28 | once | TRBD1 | CASSSTGTGTYEQYF | TGTGCCAGCAGTTCAACAGGGACAGGGACCTACGAGCAGTACTTC
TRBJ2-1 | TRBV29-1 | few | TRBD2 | CSAEPKREGVYNEQFF | TGCAGCGCGGAACCTAAGCGGGAGGGCGTGTACAATGAGCAGTTCTTC
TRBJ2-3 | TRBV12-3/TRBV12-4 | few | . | CASSLRTTAYTDTQYF | TGTGCCAGCAGTCTGCGGACTACAGCATACACAGATACGCAGTATTTT
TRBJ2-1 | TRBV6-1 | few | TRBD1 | CASSPDRGNYNEQFF | TGTGCCAGCAGCCCGGACAGGGGGAACTACAATGAGCAGTTCTTC
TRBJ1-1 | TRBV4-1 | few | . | CASSPSGKATVAFF | TGCGCCAGCAGCCCTAGCGGTAAAGCGACGGTTGCTTTCTTT
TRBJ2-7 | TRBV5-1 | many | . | CASSLGTGYEQYF | TGCGCCAGCAGCTTGGGTACAGGGTACGAGCAGTACTTC
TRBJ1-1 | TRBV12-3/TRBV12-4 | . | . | CASNPHPMNTEAFF | TGTGCCAGCAATCCACACCCCATGAACACTGAAGCTTTCTTT
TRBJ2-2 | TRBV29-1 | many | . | CSVGGAALTGELFF | TGCAGCGTTGGCGGAGCGGCCCTCACCGGGGAGCTGTTTTTT
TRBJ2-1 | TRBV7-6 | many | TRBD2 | CASSLGSSGFNEQFF | TGTGCCAGCAGCTTAGGGTCTAGCGGGTTCAATGAGCAGTTCTTC
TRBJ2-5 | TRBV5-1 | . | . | CASSSRTQETQYF | TGCGCCAGCAGCTCGCGGACGCAAGAGACCCAGTACTTC
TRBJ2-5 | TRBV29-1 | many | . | CSAAWGEETQYF | TGCAGCGCTGCCTGGGGGGAAGAGACCCAGTACTTC
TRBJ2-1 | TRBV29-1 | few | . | CLVSEQFF | TGCCTTGTTTCTGAGCAGTTCTTC
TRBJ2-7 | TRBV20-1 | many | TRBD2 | CSAVPAGTYEQYF | TGCAGTGCTGTGCCAGCGGGAACCTACGAGCAGTACTTC
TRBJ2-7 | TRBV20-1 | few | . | CSARDERTVFAYEQYF | TGCAGTGCTAGAGATGAGCGGACAGTGTTTGCCTACGAGCAGTACTTC
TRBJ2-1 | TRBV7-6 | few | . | CASSFMSGNNEQFF | TGTGCCAGCAGCTTTATGAGCGGAAACAATGAGCAGTTCTTC
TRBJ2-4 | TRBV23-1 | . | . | CASNQGASGGKNIQYF | TGCGCCAGCAATCAAGGGGCCAGTGGAGGAAAAAACATTCAGTACTTC
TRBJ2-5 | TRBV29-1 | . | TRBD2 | CSSGLAEPRETQYF | TGCAGCTCGGGACTAGCGGAACCCCGGGAGACCCAGTACTTC
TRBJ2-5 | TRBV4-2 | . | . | CASSLTSQETQYF | TGTGCCAGCAGCTTGACGTCTCAAGAGACCCAGTACTTC
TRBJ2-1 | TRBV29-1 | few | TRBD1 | CSVRDRYYNEQFF | TGCAGCGTCCGGGACAGGTATTACAATGAGCAGTTCTTC
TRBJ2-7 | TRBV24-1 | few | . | CATSDPTKSYEQYF | TGTGCCACCAGTGATCCGACAAAATCCTACGAGCAGTACTTC
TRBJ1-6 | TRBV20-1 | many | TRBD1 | CSATFGQANSPLHF | TGCAGTGCCACCTTCGGACAGGCAAATTCACCCCTCCACTTT
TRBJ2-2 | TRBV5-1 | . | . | CASSSSSGANTGELFF | TGCGCCAGCAGCTCCAGTAGCGGAGCGAACACCGGGGAGCTGTTTTTT
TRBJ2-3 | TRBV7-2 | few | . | CASSSRGPITDTQYF | TGTGCCAGCAGCTCCCGGGGACCCATCACAGATACGCAGTATTTT
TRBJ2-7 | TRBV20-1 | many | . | CSARGNHGVKQYF | TGCAGTGCTAGAGGCAATCACGGTGTCAAGCAGTACTTC
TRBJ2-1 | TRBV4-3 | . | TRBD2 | CASSQGLAGVRGYHEQFF | TGCGCCAGCAGCCAGGGACTAGCGGGGGTGCGCGGATATCATGAGCAGTTCTTC
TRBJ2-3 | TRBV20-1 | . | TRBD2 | CSAISGRLPTDTQYF | TGCAGTGCTATTAGCGGGAGACTTCCCACAGATACGCAGTATTTT
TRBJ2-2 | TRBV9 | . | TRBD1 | CASTGDRGQTGELFF | TGTGCCAGCACCGGGGACAGGGGGCAGACCGGGGAGCTGTTTTTT
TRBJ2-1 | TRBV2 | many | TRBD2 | CASSYPGTSGFTMRSYNEQFF | TGTGCCAGCAGTTATCCCGGGACTAGCGGGTTCACTATGCGGTCCTACAATGAGCAGTTCTTC
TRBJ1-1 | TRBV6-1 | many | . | CATDQNGNTEAFF | TGTGCCACCGACCAAAATGGGAACACTGAAGCTTTCTTT
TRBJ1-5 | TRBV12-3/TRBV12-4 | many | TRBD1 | CASSFFSGGLQPQHF | TGTGCCAGCAGTTTTTTTTCAGGGGGCCTTCAGCCCCAGCATTTT
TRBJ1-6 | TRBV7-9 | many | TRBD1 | CASSQTGGSPLHF | TGTGCCAGCAGCCAGACAGGGGGCTCACCCCTCCACTTT